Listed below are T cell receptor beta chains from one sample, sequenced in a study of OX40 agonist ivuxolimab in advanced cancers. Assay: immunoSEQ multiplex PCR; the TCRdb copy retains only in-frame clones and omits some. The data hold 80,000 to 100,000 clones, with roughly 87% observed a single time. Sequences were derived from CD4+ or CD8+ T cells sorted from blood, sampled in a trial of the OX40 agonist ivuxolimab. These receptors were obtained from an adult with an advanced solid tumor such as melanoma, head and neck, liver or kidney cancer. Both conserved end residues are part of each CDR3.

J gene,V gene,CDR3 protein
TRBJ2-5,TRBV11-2,CASSFISGGRGETQYF
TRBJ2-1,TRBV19,CASSIVPLAGPYNEQFF
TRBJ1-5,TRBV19,CASSIAGDSSWPQHF
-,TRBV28,CASTPAGRDPYEQYF
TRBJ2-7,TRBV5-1,CASSPGTPTYEQYF
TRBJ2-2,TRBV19,CASIRSPGTGELFF
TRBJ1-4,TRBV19,CASSFNRATNEKLFF
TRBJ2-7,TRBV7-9,CASSLERRSYEQYF
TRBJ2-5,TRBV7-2,CASSLLREGSQYF
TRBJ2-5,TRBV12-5,CASGLVQVGETQYF
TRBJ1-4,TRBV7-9,CASSPRQGDREKLFF
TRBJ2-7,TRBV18,CASSPLKTGASEQYF
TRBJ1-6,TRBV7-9,CASSLAGTPLHF
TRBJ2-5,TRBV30,CAWSGELRTGQETQYF
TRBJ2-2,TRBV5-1,CASSGTGNTGELFF